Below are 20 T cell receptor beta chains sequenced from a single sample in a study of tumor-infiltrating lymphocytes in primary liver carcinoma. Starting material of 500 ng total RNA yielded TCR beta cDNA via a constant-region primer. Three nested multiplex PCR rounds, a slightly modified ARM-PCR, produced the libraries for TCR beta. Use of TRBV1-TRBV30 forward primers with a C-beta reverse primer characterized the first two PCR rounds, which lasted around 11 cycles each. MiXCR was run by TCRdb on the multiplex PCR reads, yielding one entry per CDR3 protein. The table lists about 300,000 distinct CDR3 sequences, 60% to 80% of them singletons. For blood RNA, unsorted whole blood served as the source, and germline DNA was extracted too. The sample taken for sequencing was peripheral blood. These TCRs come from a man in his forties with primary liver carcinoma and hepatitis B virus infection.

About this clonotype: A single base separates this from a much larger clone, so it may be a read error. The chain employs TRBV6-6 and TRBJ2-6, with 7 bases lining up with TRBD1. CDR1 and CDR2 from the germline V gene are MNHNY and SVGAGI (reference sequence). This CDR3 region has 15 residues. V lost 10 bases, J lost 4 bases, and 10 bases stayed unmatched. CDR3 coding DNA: TGTGCCAACATCTCGACAGGGCCGGGGGCCAACGTCCTGACTTTC. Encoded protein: CANISTGPGANVLTF.

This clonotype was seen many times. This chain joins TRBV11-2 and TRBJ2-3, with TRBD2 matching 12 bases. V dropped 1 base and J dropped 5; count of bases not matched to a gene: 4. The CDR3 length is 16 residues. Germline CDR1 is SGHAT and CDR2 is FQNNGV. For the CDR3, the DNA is TGTGCCAGCAGCTTAGTGGCTAGCGGGAGGGGAGATACGCAGTATTTT. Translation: CASSLVASGRGDTQYF.

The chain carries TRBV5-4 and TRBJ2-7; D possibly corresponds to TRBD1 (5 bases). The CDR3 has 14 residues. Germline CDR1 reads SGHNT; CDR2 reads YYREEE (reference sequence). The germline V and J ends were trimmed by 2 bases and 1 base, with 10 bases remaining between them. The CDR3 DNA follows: TGTGCCAGCAGCTTATCAGGGATTTCCTACGAGCAGTACTTC. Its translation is CASSLSGISYEQYF.

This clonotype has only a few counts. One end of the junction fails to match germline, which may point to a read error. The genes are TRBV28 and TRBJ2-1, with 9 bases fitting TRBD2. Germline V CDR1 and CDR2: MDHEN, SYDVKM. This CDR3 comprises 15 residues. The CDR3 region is CASSSTSDSGRERFF. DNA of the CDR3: TGTGCCAGCAGTTCTACATCAGATAGCGGGAGAGAGCGGTTCTTC.

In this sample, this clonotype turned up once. The CDR3 region has the DNA TGTGCCGACAGAAGTAGCGGGAAGCCCTACGAGCAGTACTTC. Protein: CADRSSGKPYEQYF. The chain links TRBV10-3 to TRBJ2-7; 8 bases are shared with TRBD2. The germline CDR1 and CDR2 sequences are ENHRY and SYGVKD. Trimming cost V 11 bases and J 2 bases; bases outside gene matches: 11. This CDR3 spans 14 amino acids.

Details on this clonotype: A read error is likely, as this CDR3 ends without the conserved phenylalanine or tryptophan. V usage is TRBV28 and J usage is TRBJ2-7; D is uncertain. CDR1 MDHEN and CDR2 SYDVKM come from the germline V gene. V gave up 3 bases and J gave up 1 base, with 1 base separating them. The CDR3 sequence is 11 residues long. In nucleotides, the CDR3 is TGTGCCAGCAGTTTTTCCTACGAGCAGTACTTA. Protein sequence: CASSFSYEQYL.

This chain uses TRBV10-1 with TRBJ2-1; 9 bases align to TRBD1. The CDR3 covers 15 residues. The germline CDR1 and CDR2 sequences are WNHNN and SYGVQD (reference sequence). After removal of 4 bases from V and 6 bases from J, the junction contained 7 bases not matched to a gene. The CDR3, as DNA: TGCGCCAGCAGTGGCGGGACAGGGTCCCTCAATGAGCAGTTCTTC. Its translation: CASSGGTGSLNEQFF.

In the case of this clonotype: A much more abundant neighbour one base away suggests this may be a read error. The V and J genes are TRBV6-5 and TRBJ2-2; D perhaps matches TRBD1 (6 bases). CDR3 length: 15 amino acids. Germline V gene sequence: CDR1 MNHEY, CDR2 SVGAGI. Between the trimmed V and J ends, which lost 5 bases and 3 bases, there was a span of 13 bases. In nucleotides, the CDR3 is TGTGCCAGCAGTCATAGGGGACATTACACCGGGGAGCTGTTTTTT. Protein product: CASSHRGHYTGELFF.

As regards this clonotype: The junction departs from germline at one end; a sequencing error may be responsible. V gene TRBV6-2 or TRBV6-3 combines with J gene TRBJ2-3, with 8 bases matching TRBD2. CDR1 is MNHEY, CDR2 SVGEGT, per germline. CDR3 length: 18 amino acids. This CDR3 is CVSSPTSKLAEPTDTQYF. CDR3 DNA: TGTGTCAGCAGTCCCACGAGCAAACTAGCGGAGCCCACAGATACGCAGTATTTT.

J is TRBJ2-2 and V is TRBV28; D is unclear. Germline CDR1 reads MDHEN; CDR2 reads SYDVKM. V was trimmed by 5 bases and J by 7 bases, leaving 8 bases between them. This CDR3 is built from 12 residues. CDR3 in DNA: TGTGCCAGCAGTCTCCAGCACGGGGAGCTGTTTTTT. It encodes CASSLQHGELFF.

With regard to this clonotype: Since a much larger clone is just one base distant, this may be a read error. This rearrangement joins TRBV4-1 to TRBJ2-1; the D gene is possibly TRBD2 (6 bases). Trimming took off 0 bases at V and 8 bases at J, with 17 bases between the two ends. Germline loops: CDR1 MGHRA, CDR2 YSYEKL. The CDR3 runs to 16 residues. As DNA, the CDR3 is TGCGCCAGCAGCCAAGATGCTGCGGGAATATACGATGAGCAGTTCTTC. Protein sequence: CASSQDAAGIYDEQFF.

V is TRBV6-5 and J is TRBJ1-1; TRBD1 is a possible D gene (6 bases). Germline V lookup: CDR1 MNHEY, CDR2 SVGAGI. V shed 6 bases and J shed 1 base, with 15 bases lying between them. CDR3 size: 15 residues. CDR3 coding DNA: TGTGCCAGCAGACTGACAGGAACTGGGAACACTGAAGCTTTCTTT. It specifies CASRLTGTGNTEAFF.

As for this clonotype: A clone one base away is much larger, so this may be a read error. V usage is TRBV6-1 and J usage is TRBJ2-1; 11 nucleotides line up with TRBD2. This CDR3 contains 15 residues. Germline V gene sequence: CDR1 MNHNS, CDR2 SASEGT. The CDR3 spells CANSELSGRDGEQFF. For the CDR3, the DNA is TGTGCCAACAGTGAACTTAGCGGGAGGGATGGGGAGCAGTTCTTC.

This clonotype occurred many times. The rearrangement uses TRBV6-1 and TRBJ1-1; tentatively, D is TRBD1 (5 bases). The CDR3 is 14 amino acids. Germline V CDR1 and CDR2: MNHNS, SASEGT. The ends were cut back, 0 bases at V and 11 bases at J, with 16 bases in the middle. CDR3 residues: CASSEATDTGGAFF. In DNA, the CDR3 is TGTGCCAGCAGTGAAGCAACAGACACGGGGGGGGCTTTCTTT.

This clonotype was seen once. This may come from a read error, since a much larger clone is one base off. This CDR3 is CASSLSGHIYQPQHF. CDR3 bases: TGTGCCAGCAGTTTATCGGGACATATCTATCAGCCCCAGCATTTT. The V call is TRBV12-3 or TRBV12-4, the J call TRBJ1-5, with a weak D call TRBD1 (6 bases). Trimming left V 2 bases short and J 5 bases short, with 13 bases between. This CDR3 comprises 15 residues.

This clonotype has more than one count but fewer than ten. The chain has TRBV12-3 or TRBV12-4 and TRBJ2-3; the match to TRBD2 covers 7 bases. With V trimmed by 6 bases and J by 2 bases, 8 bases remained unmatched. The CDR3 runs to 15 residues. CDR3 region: CASSTSVLTTDTQYF. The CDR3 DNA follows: TGTGCCAGCAGCACTAGCGTCTTAACCACAGATACGCAGTATTTT.

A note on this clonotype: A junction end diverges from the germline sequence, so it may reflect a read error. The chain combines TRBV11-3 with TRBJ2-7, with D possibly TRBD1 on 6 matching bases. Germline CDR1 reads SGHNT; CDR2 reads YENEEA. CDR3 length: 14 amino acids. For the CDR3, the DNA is TGTGCCACTCGACAGGTGGTGACTTCCTGCGAGCAGTACTTC. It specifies CATRQVVTSCEQYF.

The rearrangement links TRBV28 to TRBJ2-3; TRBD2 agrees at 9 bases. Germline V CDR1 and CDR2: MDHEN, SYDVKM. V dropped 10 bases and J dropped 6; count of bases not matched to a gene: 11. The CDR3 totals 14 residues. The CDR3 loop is CAIGAGGIQDTQYF. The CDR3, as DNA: TGTGCCATCGGAGCGGGAGGCATTCAGGATACGCAGTATTTT.

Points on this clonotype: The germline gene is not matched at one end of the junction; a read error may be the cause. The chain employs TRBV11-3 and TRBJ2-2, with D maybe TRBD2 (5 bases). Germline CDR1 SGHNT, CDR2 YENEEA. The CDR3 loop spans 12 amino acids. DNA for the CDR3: TGTGCCAGCGGCTTAGAGGCCGGGAAGCTGTTTTTT. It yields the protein CASGLEAGKLFF.

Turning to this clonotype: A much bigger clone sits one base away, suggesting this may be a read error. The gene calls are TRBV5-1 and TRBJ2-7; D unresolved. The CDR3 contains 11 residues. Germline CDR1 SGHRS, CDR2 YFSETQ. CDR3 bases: TGCGCCAGCAGCTTGGATGCGAGATGGAACTTC. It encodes CASSLDARWNF. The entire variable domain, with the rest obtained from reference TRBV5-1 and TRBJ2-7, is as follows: KAGVTQTPRYLIKTRGQQVTLSCSPISGHRSVSWYQQTPGQGLQFLFEYFSETQRNKGNFPGRFSGRQFSNSRSEMNVSTLELGDSALYLCASSLDARWNFGPGTRLTVT.